The text below deals with one TCR beta chain. Its antigen remains unknown. These data are taken from a study of metastatic and nonmetastatic thyroid tumors. As for the study in general: It was across blood and tumor or nodule tissue from malignant and benign thyroid patients that repertoires were compared. Notes on the study in general: Versus benign nodules, malignant thyroid tumors reportedly had significantly higher TCR beta diversity, in blood and tumor.

Among the patients, none had received any treatment before thyroid surgery. V dropped 10 bases and J dropped 4 bases, with 13 bases sitting between them. Germline V gene sequence: CDR1 LNHDA, CDR2 SQIVND (reference sequence). The CDR3 sequence is 13 residues long. Authors' processing steps: CDR3 differences across clinicopathological groups were used to build a distant-metastasis classifier for papillary thyroid cancer. TCRdb reprocessed the PCR reads via MiXCR. TCRdb, not the original authors, processed these V and J calls. The sample consists of some 84,000 clones, about 9.1% of them appearing once.

This chain uses TRBV19 with TRBJ1-4; D uncertain. Sequencing used blood. The origin of this receptor is a female donor with papillary thyroid cancer or a benign thyroid nodule (not recorded which). Some clones in this sample may be carry-over from other donors' samples. CDR3 nucleotide sequence: TGTGCCACCGCTCGTACCCGTAATGAAAAACTGTTTTTT. It translates to CATARTRNEKLFF.